The clone carrying this T cell receptor beta chain came up once. Its cognate antigen is unknown. The source of the sample is a study of persistence of HIV-infected CD4 T cells. About the study: Multiple blood draws of up to roughly 180 mL, except two donors with single leukapheresis. General study findings and limits: Compared with CD3/CD28-stimulated cells, CMV- and Gag-responding cells showed lower TCRbeta richness.

Sequencing used immunoSEQ version 4 in survey mode. Sequenced by immunoSEQ multiplex PCR; TCRdb stores in-frame clones only, minus some. The table includes about 45,000 clones, 75% to 90% detected once. Anti-CD3/anti-CD28 beads served as a nonspecific positive control stimulus. CD4+ T cells upregulating both CD40 ligand and CD69 were sorted as responding cells. This CDR3 has 18 residues. Germline V gene sequence: CDR1 SGHNT, CDR2 YENEEA. Deletions cut 1 base from V and 0 bases from J, with 16 bases between. The sequence came from an adult woman with HIV who was CMV-seropositive. The chain combines TRBV11-3 with TRBJ2-1; D is perhaps TRBD2 (6 bases). The sequenced sample was CD4+ T cells sorted from PBMCs after approximately 19-hour stimulation, obtained from a patient who received antiretroviral therapy. CDR3 in amino acids: CASSLAFAAGSSYNEQFF. CDR3 nucleotides: TGTGCCAGCAGCTTAGCATTCGCCGCGGGGAGCTCCTACAATGAGCAGTTCTTC.